The clone carrying this TCR beta chain appeared a few times. The data belong to a study of OX40 agonist ivuxolimab in advanced cancers. Study details: Under the entry rules, prior anti-PD-1, anti-PD-L1 or anti-CTLA-4 therapy was allowed, and around 36% had some.

The assay was immunoSEQ multiplex PCR, and TCRdb's table has in-frame clones only and misses some. The profile covers 90,000 to 100,000 clones, with about four fifths appearing a single time and roughly 1.5% taken by the ten largest. CDR1 and CDR2 from the germline V gene are SGHDN and FVKESK. V shed 2 bases and J shed 8 bases, with 13 bases lying between them. This CDR3 spans 14 amino acids. V gene TRBV14 combines with J gene TRBJ1-3, with D possibly matching TRBD1 (6 bases). The sample was CD4+ or CD8+ T cells sorted from blood, taken in a trial of the OX40 agonist ivuxolimab. This TCR was sampled from an adult with an advanced solid tumor such as melanoma, head and neck, liver or kidney cancer. CDR3 in DNA: TGTGCCAGCAGCCAACGAGGGGGAGGAGACACCATATATTTT. Its protein product is CASSQRGGGDTIYF.